A selection of T cell receptor beta chains follows, all from one sample in a study of human T cells and chemical hapten exposure. TCRdb processed the RACE reads anew with MiXCR; each CDR3 protein has one entry. The profile shows over 65,000 distinct CDR3 sequences, approximately 10% of them singletons. The sequences come from whole blood, collected in connection with sensitization to the hapten diphenylcyclopropenone (DPC). All receptors derive from a woman between 45 and 60 years old with alopecia areata. Some clones in this sample may be carry-over from other donors' samples. Each CDR3 is given with its conserved first and last residue. The D gene is left open where the match is weak. Size is omitted from some rows. Given values are once, few, many or a class for expanded clones.

size: many; V: TRBV11-3; J: TRBJ2-1; D: NA; CDR3: CASSLSTGVGSYNEQFF; DNA: TGTGCCAGCAGCTTATCCACGGGAGTCGGATCCTACAATGAGCAGTTCTTC
size: NA; V: TRBV4-2; J: TRBJ1-5; D: TRBD1; CDR3: CASSRTGGVSQPQHF; DNA: TGTGCCAGCAGCAGGACAGGGGGCGTGAGTCAGCCCCAGCATTTT
size: few; V: TRBV7-2; J: TRBJ1-2; D: NA; CDR3: CASSLGVGSYTF; DNA: TGTGCCAGCAGCTTAGGGGTGGGGAGCTACACCTTC
size: many; V: TRBV19; J: TRBJ2-6; D: TRBD1; CDR3: CASTLTGQGAGGANVLTF; DNA: TGTGCCAGTACCCTAACGGGACAGGGGGCCGGTGGGGCCAACGTCCTGACTTTC
size: NA; V: TRBV15; J: TRBJ1-2; D: NA; CDR3: CATSSASTGPSRYGYTF; DNA: TGTGCCACCAGCAGTGCCTCAACAGGGCCGTCTCGGTATGGCTACACCTTC
size: NA; V: TRBV27; J: TRBJ2-7; D: TRBD2; CDR3: CASSRLAGASYEQYF; DNA: TGTGCCAGCAGTCGACTAGCGGGCGCCTCCTACGAGCAGTACTTC
size: many; V: TRBV18; J: TRBJ1-2; D: TRBD1; CDR3: CASSGQVNYGYTF; DNA: TGTGCCAGCTCGGGACAGGTGAACTATGGCTACACCTTC
size: many; V: TRBV18; J: TRBJ1-5; D: NA; CDR3: CASSPAGTRNQPQHF; DNA: TGTGCCAGCTCACCCGCCGGGACTCGGAATCAGCCCCAGCATTTT
size: many; V: TRBV12-3/TRBV12-4; J: TRBJ2-3; D: TRBD1; CDR3: CASSPRQGEADTQYF; DNA: TGTGCCAGCAGCCCCCGACAGGGGGAGGCAGATACGCAGTATTTT
size: NA; V: TRBV7-2; J: TRBJ2-1; D: NA; CDR3: CASSPLMGSYNEQFF; DNA: TGTGCCAGCAGCCCCCTAATGGGCTCCTACAATGAGCAGTTCTTC
size: few; V: TRBV14; J: TRBJ2-3; D: NA; CDR3: CASSRPGTDTQYF; DNA: TGTGCCAGCAGCCGCCCGGGCACAGATACGCAGTATTTT
size: few; V: TRBV7-9; J: TRBJ2-3; D: TRBD2; CDR3: CASSFALAGNQYF; DNA: TGTGCCAGCAGCTTCGCTCTAGCGGGTAACCAGTATTTT
size: few; V: TRBV6-5; J: TRBJ1-1; D: TRBD1; CDR3: CASRRTGHAFF; DNA: TGTGCCAGCAGACGGACAGGGCATGCTTTCTTT
size: many; V: TRBV18; J: TRBJ1-1; D: TRBD1; CDR3: CASSSPQGTSGTEAFF; DNA: TGTGCCAGCTCATCGCCACAGGGGACCTCAGGGACTGAAGCTTTCTTT
size: many; V: TRBV7-6; J: TRBJ1-1; D: TRBD1; CDR3: CASSFLPGQAIKLNTEAFF; DNA: TGTGCCAGCAGCTTTCTACCGGGACAGGCTATAAAACTGAACACTGAAGCTTTCTTT
size: NA; V: TRBV6-5; J: TRBJ2-3; D: NA; CDR3: CASSSLAAGQDTQYF; DNA: TGTGCCAGCAGTTCATTAGCGGCCGGGCAGGATACGCAGTATTTT
size: many; V: TRBV28; J: TRBJ2-7; D: NA; CDR3: CVTATTLFYEQYF; DNA: TGTGTCACAGCTACCACCCTATTCTACGAGCAGTACTTC
size: NA; V: TRBV28; J: TRBJ2-2; D: TRBD2; CDR3: CASSFLAGGELFF; DNA: TGTGCCAGCAGTTTTTTAGCGGGAGGGGAGCTGTTTTTT
size: many; V: TRBV15; J: TRBJ1-3; D: NA; CDR3: CATSTSITGNTIYF; DNA: TGTGCCACCAGCACATCCATCACGGGAAACACCATATATTTT
size: few; V: TRBV18; J: TRBJ1-5; D: NA; CDR3: CASSPMAGALSNQPQHF; DNA: TGTGCCAGCTCACCAATGGCAGGGGCCCTTAGCAATCAGCCCCAGCATTTT
size: NA; V: TRBV20-1; J: TRBJ1-2; D: NA; CDR3: CSALRGGDGYTF; DNA: TGCAGTGCTCTAAGGGGGGGTGATGGCTACACCTTC
size: NA; V: TRBV10-2; J: TRBJ2-7; D: TRBD2; CDR3: CASSGGGYEQYF; DNA: TGCGCCAGCAGTGGGGGGGGCTACGAGCAGTACTTC
size: many; V: TRBV6-2/TRBV6-3; J: TRBJ1-2; D: TRBD1; CDR3: CASSRDSPWYGYTF; DNA: TGTGCCAGCAGTCGGGACAGCCCCTGGTATGGCTACACCTTC
size: few; V: TRBV9; J: TRBJ2-2; D: NA; CDR3: CASSVVPNTGELFF; DNA: TGTGCCAGCAGCGTAGTGCCTAACACCGGGGAGCTGTTTTTT
size: NA; V: TRBV18; J: TRBJ1-1; D: TRBD1; CDR3: CASSRTGGLDTEAFF; DNA: TGTGCCAGCTCGCGGACAGGGGGTTTGGACACTGAAGCTTTCTTT
size: NA; V: TRBV7-2; J: TRBJ1-2; D: NA; CDR3: CASSLGVSGYTF; DNA: TGTGCCAGCAGCTTAGGTGTGAGTGGCTACACCTTC
size: NA; V: TRBV7-6; J: TRBJ2-7; D: TRBD1; CDR3: CASSQRSGQGFEQYF; DNA: TGTGCCAGCAGCCAGAGGTCGGGACAGGGGTTCGAGCAGTACTTC
size: many; V: TRBV7-9; J: TRBJ2-2; D: NA; CDR3: CASSPVTSSTGELFF; DNA: TGTGCCAGCAGCCCAGTGACCTCGAGCACCGGGGAGCTGTTTTTT
size: NA; V: TRBV29-1; J: TRBJ2-2; D: NA; CDR3: CSVKADRINTGELFF; DNA: TGCAGCGTTAAGGCAGACAGGATCAACACCGGGGAGCTGTTTTTT
size: NA; V: TRBV3-1; J: TRBJ2-2; D: NA; CDR3: CASSQARAGELFF; DNA: TGTGCCAGCAGCCAAGCAAGGGCCGGGGAGCTGTTTTTT
size: NA; V: TRBV2; J: TRBJ2-2; D: NA; CDR3: CASGREFTGELFF; DNA: TGTGCCAGCGGCCGGGAGTTTACCGGGGAGCTGTTTTTT
size: NA; V: TRBV7-9; J: TRBJ1-1; D: NA; CDR3: CASSPRTEAFF; DNA: TGTGCCAGCAGCCCGAGGACTGAAGCTTTCTTT
size: NA; V: TRBV5-1; J: TRBJ2-7; D: NA; CDR3: CASSPPGRDYEQYF; DNA: TGCGCCAGCAGCCCCCCCGGAAGGGACTACGAGCAGTACTTC
size: many; V: TRBV18; J: TRBJ1-1; D: NA; CDR3: CASSSGENTEAFF; DNA: TGTGCCAGCAGTTCAGGGGAGAACACTGAAGCTTTCTTT
size: few; V: TRBV28; J: TRBJ2-7; D: TRBD2; CDR3: CASTSGSWEQYF; DNA: TGTGCCAGCACTAGCGGGTCCTGGGAGCAGTACTTC
size: NA; V: TRBV2; J: TRBJ1-1; D: NA; CDR3: CASSEMPNTEAFF; DNA: TGTGCCAGCAGTGAAATGCCGAACACTGAAGCTTTCTTT
size: many; V: TRBV10-3; J: TRBJ2-7; D: NA; CDR3: CAIKQGSALYEQYF; DNA: TGTGCCATCAAGCAGGGGTCGGCCCTCTACGAGCAGTACTTC
size: many; V: TRBV5-1; J: TRBJ2-7; D: TRBD2; CDR3: CASSPRLALSSYEQYF; DNA: TGCGCCAGCAGCCCAAGACTAGCCCTAAGCTCCTACGAGCAGTACTTC
size: NA; V: TRBV19; J: TRBJ2-7; D: TRBD1; CDR3: CASSPGDRTYEQYF; DNA: TGTGCCAGTAGTCCCGGGGACAGGACCTACGAGCAGTACTTC
size: many; V: TRBV12-3/TRBV12-4; J: TRBJ2-2; D: TRBD2; CDR3: CASSSRLAGYTGELFF; DNA: TGTGCCAGCAGTTCGAGACTAGCGGGCTACACCGGGGAGCTGTTTTTT
size: many; V: TRBV18; J: TRBJ2-7; D: NA; CDR3: CASSPRGAVVSYEQYF; DNA: TGTGCCAGCTCACCACGCGGGGCGGTAGTTTCCTACGAGCAGTACTTC